This TCR beta chain derives from a study of T cell repertoires in ileal Crohn's disease (dated 2019 in TCRdb). About the full investigation: Median disease duration was roughly 8.2 years, and about 40% of patients were identified as active smokers at the time of surgery. Every patient underwent surgery because of a complication, which was stricturing disease in around 61% of cases and penetrating disease in approximately 40%. About half of the patients received postoperative therapy: about a dozen received thiopurines and 18 received anti-TNF agents. The M6 samples were biopsies of the neoterminal ileum collected during postoperative colonoscopy. A prospective multicentre cohort supplied the 57 Crohn's disease patients whose TCR repertoires were analysed. The study ran alongside a multicentre cohort designed to identify predictors of early endoscopic recurrence after ileocolonic resection. A Rutgeerts score above i0 was used to define endoscopic postoperative recurrence. A total of some 170 mucosal samples from roughly 60 patients were sequenced, collected from several sites on the surgical specimen as well as at postoperative endoscopy.

Reading from cysteine to phenylalanine, the CDR3 counts 16 amino acids. Of the read, only the CDR3 DNA is kept; its 48 bases are in frame from base 1. CDR1 MNHNY and CDR2 SVGAGI were looked up in the germline V gene (reference sequence). V is pruned by 0 bases and J by 2 bases, leaving 5 bases of the junction without a gene match. Concerning this clone: The antigen it recognizes is unknown. No much larger clone exists at a distance of one base, and base qualities are not known.

General findings and caveats noted by the study authors: Compared with CD4 T cells, sorted CD8 T cells held more high-frequency clones, which suggests that the mucosal expansions were mostly CD8. Postoperative endoscopy was performed at varying times within the first year after surgery, with a median delay of 6.9 months. Only a subgroup of patients, of unstated size, had mucosal CD4 and CD8 T cells sorted and sequenced. Endoscopic recurrence was linked to a higher percentage of high-frequency clones at surgery, and recurrence occurred in every patient whose clonality exceeded 26.8% (18/57). A significantly higher proportion of clonal expansions was observed in active smokers at surgery than in non-smokers (25.9% vs 17.9%, p=0.02).

Roughly 550 nanograms of biopsy DNA per sample were submitted for commercial TCRB immunosequencing. CDR3 regions were amplified from genomic DNA by Adaptive Biotechnology using a two-step, amplification bias-controlled multiplex PCR. In the first PCR, primers covered every V and J gene segment, and in the second PCR, barcodes and Illumina adapters were added. An Illumina instrument was used to sequence the CDR3 libraries. The original methods were these. Analysis combined the vendor-provided pipelines with custom analysis of raw data in R/Bioconductor under R version 3.3.0. Clonality, which ranges from 0 to 1, was calculated as the inverse of the normalised Shannon entropy across all productive clones. High-frequency clones were defined as the repertoire share of the top 100 clones, retaining only clones passing a 95% confidence test. Overlap between samples was measured with the Morisita-Horn index, while repertoire diversity was measured with the Simpson index. The immuneACCESS repertoire file appears here via TCRdb, limited to in-frame rearrangements. These files lack a portion of the clones; in checked studies, under half of the deficit traces to unresolved V genes, and the cause of the others is not known. V, J and clone size derive from that table, while D and trimming were established from the DNA sequence. Across this sample there are about 17,000 clones, with 72% seen only once. The ten largest clones represent roughly 4% of the sample.

In light of the paper, this sample's time point label describes: neoterminal ileum biopsy at postoperative endoscopy, about 6 months after surgery. Adults with ileal or ileocolonic Crohn's disease and an indication for ileocolonic resection were eligible for inclusion. Before DNA extraction, whole ileal mucosal biopsies were kept frozen at -80 degrees C. A TRizol-based method was used to extract genomic DNA from the frozen whole biopsies, and the DNA was quantified with a NanoDrop 2000 spectrophotometer. The rearrangement combines TRBV6-6 with TRBJ1-1, with 8 middle bases fitting TRBD1. Sequencing was done on a sample of ileal tissue. This sequence was found in an adult with Crohn's disease. The CDR3 loop reads CASSYSTGQGNTEAFF. Here is the DNA: TGTGCCAGCAGTTACTCGACTGGACAGGGTAACACTGAAGCTTTCTTT.